These T cell receptor beta chains were read from a single sample in a study of T cells in Graves' hyperthyroidism and ophthalmopathy. Via MiXCR, TCRdb re-called the multiplex PCR reads, giving one row per CDR3 protein. The data contain about 640,000 distinct CDR3 sequences, about 14% of them singletons. Sequenced input: blood. These receptors were taken from a woman aged 50 to 60 with Graves' ophthalmopathy. The CDR3 runs from the conserved cysteine through the conserved F or W. A D gene is named only where the DNA matches it firmly. Clone size is shown for a subset of rows, as once, few, many or a class of expanded clone.

>TRBD1|many|TRBV30|TRBJ2-7
TGTGCCTGGAGTGGGACAGGGTGGGAGCAGTACTTC
CAWSGTGWEQYF
>NA|many|TRBV3-1|TRBJ2-7
TGTGCCAGCAGCCAAGCCGTCAGTGACTCCTACGAGCAGTACTTC
CASSQAVSDSYEQYF
>TRBD2|many|TRBV7-2|TRBJ2-3
TGTGCCAGCAGCTTTGGCGGGAGGGGGACCGGCACAGATACGCAGTATTTT
CASSFGGRGTGTDTQYF
>TRBD2|many|TRBV29-1|TRBJ2-3
TGCAGCGGGTGGCTAGCGGGAGCAGATACGCAGTATTTT
CSGWLAGADTQYF
>NA|many|TRBV5-5|TRBJ2-1
TGTGCCAGCAGCCCTCGGGGGTCAGCTCCCTACAATGAGCAGTTCTTC
CASSPRGSAPYNEQFF
>NA|NA|TRBV18|TRBJ2-1
TGTGCCACCAGCGAGAGGGCAAAACCCAATGAGCAGTTCTTC
CATSERAKPNEQFF
>TRBD2|many|TRBV2|TRBJ2-1
TGTGCCAGCAGTGAAGGTTCGGGAGGGCCGGCCAATGAGCAGTTCTTC
CASSEGSGGPANEQFF
>NA|NA|TRBV20-1|TRBJ1-1
TGCAGTGCTACAGTCAGGGGCACTGAAGCTTTCTTT
CSATVRGTEAFF
>NA|few|TRBV6-5|TRBJ1-1
TGTGCCAGCAGTTACTCAGGGAAAGAAGCTTTCTTT
CASSYSGKEAFF
>NA|many|TRBV11-1|TRBJ1-1
TGTGCCAGCAGCTTAGCGTTAACGGAGAGCACTGAAGCTTTCTTT
CASSLALTESTEAFF
>TRBD2|many|TRBV12-3/TRBV12-4|TRBJ2-1
TGTGCCAGCAGTTTAGAGACTAGCCTCCTTCCCAATGAGCAGTTCTTC
CASSLETSLLPNEQFF
>NA|many|TRBV12-3/TRBV12-4|TRBJ2-1
TGTGCCAGCAGTTTGGCCGGACACAATGAGCAGTTCTTC
CASSLAGHNEQFF
>TRBD2|NA|TRBV27|TRBJ2-5
TGTGCCAGCAGTTTATCGTTTCCCGGGACTAGCGGGAGGGCGTTTCAAGAGACCCAGTACTTC
CASSLSFPGTSGRAFQETQYF
>NA|many|TRBV6-2/TRBV6-3|TRBJ1-2
TGTGCCAGCAGTTACGGGCTCAACTATGGCTACACCTTC
CASSYGLNYGYTF
>NA|many|TRBV7-8|TRBJ2-5
TGTGCCAGCAGCACCCGGCCACAGGGGACCCAGTACTTC
CASSTRPQGTQYF
>TRBD2|few|TRBV28|TRBJ2-7
TGTGCCACACAAAACGCCGGGACTAGCCCCCTCTACGAGCAGTACTTC
CATQNAGTSPLYEQYF
>TRBD2|NA|TRBV6-1|TRBJ2-3
TGTGCCAGCAGTAGAGAAGAGGGGCTAGCGGGCACAGATACGCAGTATTTT
CASSREEGLAGTDTQYF
>TRBD1|many|TRBV12-3/TRBV12-4|TRBJ2-7
TGTGCCAGCACCCGGGACAGGGTAGTTTCCTACGAGCAGTACTTC
CASTRDRVVSYEQYF
>NA|many|TRBV20-1|TRBJ1-5
TGCAGTGCTAGAGATGTTCAGGAGTTTATTAGCAATCAGCCCCAGCATTTT
CSARDVQEFISNQPQHF
>NA|many|TRBV2|TRBJ2-1
TGTGCCAGCAGTGAGAGGGAGTGGCCCTACAATGAGCAGTTCTTC
CASSEREWPYNEQFF
>NA|many|TRBV7-2|TRBJ1-5
TGTGCCAGCAGCTTAAACGGGGCGAACAATCAGCCCCAGCATTTT
CASSLNGANNQPQHF
>NA|NA|TRBV20-1|TRBJ1-2
TGCAGTGCTAGAGTAACAGATGGCTACACCTTC
CSARVTDGYTF
>TRBD1|NA|TRBV6-1|TRBJ1-4
TGTGCCAGCAGTGAAGTTGGCAGGGGGAATGAAAAACTGTTTTTT
CASSEVGRGNEKLFF
>NA|many|TRBV12-3/TRBV12-4|TRBJ2-7
TGTGCCAGCAAAGCGGGTGCCTACGAGCAGTACTTC
CASKAGAYEQYF
>NA|NA|TRBV14|TRBJ2-3
TGTGCCAGCAGCCAAAGTTCAGATACGCAGTATTTT
CASSQSSDTQYF
>NA|many|TRBV20-1|TRBJ1-5
TGCAGTGCCCGAGAGGTTTCAGGTTACAATCAGCCCCAGCATTTT
CSAREVSGYNQPQHF
>NA|NA|TRBV18|TRBJ2-6
TGTGCCAGCTCACCGCTCGCCCCGGGGAATTCTGGGGCCAACGTCCTGACTTTC
CASSPLAPGNSGANVLTF